The next 28 T cell receptor beta chains were all read from a single sample in a study of beta chain features in type 1 diabetes. The whole isolated RNA underwent reverse transcription, so sequencing captured expressed TCRB transcripts. TCRdb's table, derived via immunoSEQ multiplex PCR, lists solely in-frame clones and lacks some. The repertoire includes around 240,000 clones, 16% of them detected once, and approximately 0.087% sits in the top ten. Study-level points and caveats: TCRB CDR3s from Type 1 diabetes patients were moderately but significantly shorter in all four CD4+ subsets.

For these TCRs, the target antigens are not known. The sample consisted of naive CD4+ T cells from blood. All receptors come from a man between 25 and 39 years old with type 1 diabetes.

The sample holds a few counts of this clone. CDR3 region: CASNRTPTYEQYF. The CDR3, as DNA: TGTGCCAGCAACAGGACTCCTACCTACGAGCAGTACTTC. The chain is built from TRBV6-1 and TRBJ2-7; D is possibly TRBD1 or TRBD2 (5 bases each). The V gene's germline CDR1 is MNHNS and CDR2 SASEGT. The CDR3 extends over 13 amino acids. V was trimmed by 7 bases and J by 2 bases, leaving 12 bases between them.

Only a few counts were recorded for this clone. J is TRBJ2-5 and V is TRBV5-1; TRBD1 matches at 8 bases. Germline-derived CDR1 and CDR2 are SGHRS and YFSETQ. CDR3 length: 15 residues. The ends lost 4 bases at V and 5 bases at J; junction bases unmatched: 10. CDR3 sequence reads: CASSLQTGAHETQYF. For the CDR3, the DNA is TGCGCCAGCAGCCTTCAGACAGGGGCCCACGAGACCCAGTACTTC.

The chain uses TRBV5-1 and TRBJ2-1; D might be TRBD2 (5 bases). Germline lookup yields CDR1 SGHRS and CDR2 YFSETQ. Deletions cut 4 bases from V and 3 bases from J, with 11 bases between. The CDR3 has 14 amino acids. For the CDR3, the DNA is TGCGCCAGCAGCCTTTCGGGAAGCTACAATGAGCAGTTCTTC. It is translated as CASSLSGSYNEQFF.

This chain connects TRBV9 to TRBJ2-1; 9 nucleotides line up with TRBD2. Germline V gene lookup returns CDR1 SGDLS and CDR2 YYNGEE. Trimming took 4 bases from V and 6 from J; bases not matched to a gene: 8. The CDR3 consists of 15 residues. This CDR3 reads CASSHSGSQTNEQFF. In DNA form, the CDR3 reads TGTGCCAGCAGCCATAGCGGGAGCCAAACCAATGAGCAGTTCTTC. Full variable domain (missing parts from reference TRBV9 and TRBJ2-1): DSGVTQTPKHLITATGQRVTLRCSPRSGDLSVYWYQQSLDQGLQFLIQYYNGEERAKGNILERFSAQQFPDLHSELNLSSLELGDSALYFCASSHSGSQTNEQFFGPGTRLTVL.

This chain joins TRBV7-9 and TRBJ2-7; TRBD1 matches 7 bases. The CDR3 has 14 amino acids. J gave up 2 bases and V 5 bases, and 6 bases lay outside the gene matches. The V gene's germline CDR1 is SEHNR and CDR2 FQNEAQ (reference sequence). DNA for the CDR3: TGTGCCAGCAGCGTTCAACAGGGGCCCTACGAGCAGTACTTC. Amino acid sequence: CASSVQQGPYEQYF.

Only a few counts were recorded for this clone. The chain has TRBV7-9 and TRBJ2-5, with a weak D call TRBD1 (6 bases). Germline CDR1 and CDR2: SEHNR and FQNEAQ (reference sequence). Trimming took 5 bases from V and 1 from J, leaving 11 bases between them. The CDR3 runs to 14 residues. The CDR3 region is CASSHTGIQETQYF. CDR3 bases: TGTGCCAGCAGCCACACAGGGATCCAAGAGACCCAGTACTTC.

The chain has TRBV20-1 and TRBJ2-3, with D unresolved. Trimming removed 1 base from V and 4 bases from J, with 3 bases in between. The germline gives CDR1 DFQATT, CDR2 SNEGSKA (reference sequence). The CDR3 is made up of 11 amino acids. The CDR3 DNA reads TGCAGTGCTAGAGTATCAGATACGCAGTATTTT. Translating gives CSARVSDTQYF.

This chain uses TRBV18 with TRBJ2-7; a possible D gene is TRBD1 (6 bases). Trimming pared 5 bases from V and 3 bases from J, leaving 20 bases between. Germline V lookup: CDR1 KGHSH, CDR2 LQKENI. The CDR3 has 16 amino acids. The CDR3 protein is CASSKLIVDSFYEQYF. CDR3 coding DNA: TGTGCCAGCTCAAAATTGATAGTGGACAGCTTCTACGAGCAGTACTTC.

This clone has a handful of counts. CDR3 loop: CSVAPSSYNEQFF. Written as DNA, the CDR3 is TGCAGCGTTGCTCCCAGCTCCTACAATGAGCAGTTCTTC. This chain links TRBV29-1 with TRBJ2-1; D is unclear. CDR1 SQVTM and CDR2 ANQGSEA come from the germline V gene. V was trimmed by 4 bases and J by 0 bases, leaving 7 bases between them. The CDR3 loop spans 13 amino acids.

This clone was seen more than once but under ten times. The rearrangement links TRBV11-2 to TRBJ2-5, with 10 bases that match TRBD1. This CDR3 contains 14 residues. Germline lookup yields CDR1 SGHAT and CDR2 FQNNGV. V was clipped by 5 bases and J by 2 bases; unmatched bases: 2. The DNA of the CDR3 is TGTGCCAGCAGCAAGGGACAGGGGCAAGAGACCCAGTACTTC. Encoded protein: CASSKGQGQETQYF.

The rearrangement links TRBV25-1 to TRBJ2-1; 7 nucleotides agree with TRBD2. After removal of 1 base from V and 2 bases from J, the junction contained 5 bases not matched to a gene. Germline V gene sequence: CDR1 MGHDK, CDR2 SYGVNS. This CDR3 has 16 amino acids. DNA of the CDR3: TGTGCCAGCAGTGAATTGGGCGGGAGCGCCTACAATGAGCAGTTCTTC. This sequence encodes CASSELGGSAYNEQFF.

This clone showed up just a few times. The J gene is TRBJ1-3, the V gene TRBV14; perhaps TRBD1 as D (5 bases). V was clipped by 1 base and J by 2 bases, with 9 bases between them. The CDR3 is 15 residues long. Germline loops: CDR1 SGHDN, CDR2 FVKESK. This CDR3 is CASSQAGQTGNTIYF. As DNA, the CDR3 is TGTGCCAGCAGCCAAGCGGGGCAGACTGGAAACACCATATATTTT.

This chain connects TRBV7-9 to TRBJ2-1; D is unclear. With 5 bases removed from V and 4 bases from J, the gap between germline ends came to 15 bases. CDR3 length equals 15 residues. The germline V gene encodes CDR1 SEHNR and CDR2 FQNEAQ (reference sequence). The CDR3: CASSDGRWGYNEQFF. The CDR3 DNA reads as TGTGCCAGCAGCGACGGTAGGTGGGGATACAATGAGCAGTTCTTC. Full variable domain (remainder filled in from reference TRBV7-9 and TRBJ2-1): DTGVSQNPRHKITKRGQNVTFRCDPISEHNRLYWYRQTLGQGPEFLTYFQNEAQLEKSRLLSDRFSAERPKGSFSTLEIQRTEQGDSAMYLCASSDGRWGYNEQFFGPGTRLTVL.

This clone was seen a few times. The chain is built from TRBV29-1 and TRBJ2-7; no firm D call. CDR1 and CDR2 from the germline V gene are SQVTM and ANQGSEA. Trimming stripped 3 bases from V and 0 bases from J, with 12 bases between. CDR3 length equals 14 residues. The DNA of the CDR3 is TGCAGCGTTGATAAGCTAGGGAACTCCTACGAGCAGTACTTC. Residues: CSVDKLGNSYEQYF.

The chain is built from TRBV28 and TRBJ2-4; 8 nucleotides match TRBD1. Germline V gene lookup returns CDR1 MDHEN and CDR2 SYDVKM. The CDR3 extends over 13 amino acids. V dropped 8 bases and J dropped 6; count of bases not matched to a gene: 6. The CDR3: CASWTGYGNIQYF. DNA for the CDR3: TGTGCCAGCTGGACAGGGTACGGAAACATTCAGTACTTC.

This clone was seen more than once but under ten times. The CDR3 reads CASSRGTGLAAYNEQFF. The CDR3 DNA reads TGTGCCAGCAGCCGTGGGACGGGACTAGCGGCTTACAATGAGCAGTTCTTC. The chain has TRBV14 and TRBJ2-1, with TRBD2 identical over 11 bases. This CDR3 contains 17 residues. Germline CDR1 is SGHDN and CDR2 is FVKESK. The V and J ends lost 4 bases and 4 bases, in that order; junction bases with no gene match: 9.

Only a few counts were recorded for this clone. The CDR3 is CASSLSINTEAFF. The CDR3 DNA reads TGTGCCAGCAGCTTATCAATCAACACTGAAGCTTTCTTT. The chain links TRBV7-8 to TRBJ1-1, with D unresolved. CDR3 size: 13 residues. Trimming shortened V by 2 bases and J by 2 bases, and 6 bases separated the two germline ends. Per germline, CDR1 SGHVS and CDR2 FQNEAQ.

This clone turned up a few times. This chain connects TRBV7-2 to TRBJ2-1; D possibly corresponds to TRBD2 (6 bases). The CDR3 length is 12 residues. V was shortened by 8 bases and J by 3 bases, with 8 bases between the two germline ends. Looked up from germline, CDR1 is SGHTA and CDR2 is FQGNSA. CDR3 protein: CASGRFYNEQFF. CDR3 DNA: TGTGCCAGCGGGAGGTTCTACAATGAGCAGTTCTTC.

The rearrangement uses TRBV20-1 and TRBJ2-1; 8 bases fit TRBD2. The germline V gene encodes CDR1 DFQATT and CDR2 SNEGSKA (reference sequence). V lost 6 bases and J lost 10; bases outside the gene matches: 5. The length of the CDR3 is 11 residues. The CDR3 reads CSARRLAEQFF. The CDR3 region has the DNA TGCAGTGCCAGAAGACTAGCGGAGCAGTTCTTC.

This clone was seen a handful of times. The genes are TRBV20-1 and TRBJ2-3, with D perhaps TRBD1 or TRBD2 (5 bases each). Trimming left V 5 bases short and J 8 bases short, with 11 bases between. This CDR3 comprises 11 residues. CDR1 is DFQATT and CDR2 is SNEGSKA in the germline V gene (reference sequence). CDR3 sequence (DNA): TGCAGTGCTCCCCTTGGGGGTACGCAGTATTTT. Translating it yields CSAPLGGTQYF.

In this sample, this clone turned up once. The chain has TRBV27 and TRBJ2-4; 9 bases agree with TRBD1. This CDR3 comprises 13 residues. Germline lookup yields CDR1 MNHEY and CDR2 SMNVEV (reference sequence). The J segment lost 7 bases and the V segment lost 5 bases, leaving 3 bases of the junction unmatched. The CDR3 loop reads CASSRTGENIQYF. The CDR3 DNA follows: TGTGCCAGCAGTAGGACAGGGGAGAACATTCAGTACTTC.

The genes are TRBV11-2 and TRBJ2-7; D unresolved. V gave up 0 bases and J gave up 6 bases, with 12 bases separating them. Germline CDR1 and CDR2: SGHAT and FQNNGV. The CDR3 has 14 amino acids. The CDR3 spells CASSLDQGRREQYF. CDR3 bases: TGTGCCAGCAGCTTAGATCAAGGTCGGCGCGAGCAGTACTTC.

The CDR3 nucleotides read TGTGCCATCACCTCGGACCTTTCCACCGGGGAGCTGTTTTTT. Amino acids: CAITSDLSTGELFF. The V and J genes are TRBV10-3 and TRBJ2-2; D unresolved. The CDR3 length is 14 residues. V was shortened by 7 bases and J by 4 bases, with 13 bases between the two germline ends. From germline, CDR1 is ENHRY and CDR2 SYGVKD.

This clone was picked up a small number of times. This rearrangement joins TRBV5-4 to TRBJ2-5; D possibly corresponds to TRBD2 (5 bases). Germline lookup yields CDR1 SGHNT and CDR2 YYREEE (reference sequence). V dropped 4 bases and J dropped 2 bases, with 24 bases sitting between them. This CDR3 region has 18 residues. The CDR3 nucleotides are TGTGCCAGCAGCCCCCTAAGACAAGAGCGGTCCCCTCAAGAGACCCAGTACTTC. Translating it yields CASSPLRQERSPQETQYF. The full variable domain, in which reference TRBV5-4 and TRBJ2-5 provide the parts outside the CDR3, is ETGVTQSPTHLIKTRGQQVTLRCSSQSGHNTVSWYQQALGQGPQFIFQYYREEENGRGNFPPRFSGLQFPNYSSELNVNALELDDSALYLCASSPLRQERSPQETQYFGPGTRLLVL.

This clone was seen more than once but under ten times. The chain recombines TRBV18 with TRBJ2-7; D perhaps matches TRBD2 (5 bases). The V and J ends lost 3 bases and 5 bases respectively, with 11 bases between them. Germline assignment: CDR1 KGHSH and CDR2 LQKENI. CDR3 length: 13 amino acids. CDR3 region: CASSPAGINEQYF. DNA for the CDR3: TGTGCCAGCTCACCGGCCGGGATCAACGAGCAGTACTTC.

As regards this clone: The identical CDR3 is also encoded by other nucleotide sequences in the sample. The chain combines TRBV7-9 with TRBJ2-3, with TRBD2 matching 10 bases. Per germline, CDR1 SEHNR and CDR2 FQNEAQ (reference sequence). The CDR3 consists of 15 residues. Germline trimming cut 5 bases from V and 1 base from J; bases unmatched to any gene: 3. CDR3 sequence reads: CASSPGTSGTDTQYF. The CDR3, as DNA: TGTGCCAGCAGCCCGGGGACTAGCGGCACAGATACGCAGTATTTT.

DNA for the CDR3: TGTGCCAGCAGTGGCAACCGGGGAAAACTGTTTTTT. Its translation: CASSGNRGKLFF. The rearrangement joins TRBV25-1 to TRBJ1-4; no firm D call. The CDR3 consists of 12 residues. Germline V CDR1 and CDR2: MGHDK, SYGVNS. V dropped 4 bases and J dropped 10 bases, with 10 bases sitting between them.

The sample holds one count of this clone. The chain carries TRBV6-6 and TRBJ2-5; D possibly corresponds to TRBD1 (6 bases). CDR1 and CDR2 (germline): MNHNY, SVGAGI (reference sequence). V was clipped by 6 bases and J by 4 bases, with 9 bases between them. The CDR3 has 12 residues. CDR3 loop: CASRDRLETQYF. The CDR3 DNA follows: TGTGCCAGCAGAGACAGGCTAGAGACCCAGTACTTC.